Many counts were recorded for the clone carrying this TCR beta chain. The sample originates from a study of blood T cells in healthy people across ages. Primers used in a second PCR of about 7 to 11 cycles were a sample-barcoded 5' primer and a J-beta primer mix. One entry per CDR3 protein results from TCRdb running MiXCR on the 5' RACE reads. The sample yields some 900,000 distinct CDR3 sequences, approximately 49% seen once. Each sample gave at least 6.5 million isolated PBMCs. Total RNA, at least 6 micrograms per sample, was extracted from PBMCs. Sample: blood. This TCR was sampled from a young man in good health.

CDR3 protein: CSASTSWGTSGEQYF. For the CDR3, the DNA is TGCAGTGCATCCACATCGTGGGGGACTAGTGGGGAGCAGTACTTC. J is TRBJ2-7 and V is TRBV20-1; TRBD2 aligns across 8 bases. This CDR3 is 15 amino acids long. In germline, CDR1 is DFQATT, CDR2 SNEGSKA (reference sequence). V shed 6 bases and J 7 bases; nucleotides not matched to a gene: 17.